The 3 T cell receptor beta chains listed next were all sequenced from one sample in a study of shared clonotypes between healthy human individuals. Assay used: immunoSEQ multiplex PCR; TCRdb lists only in-frame clones, some missing. The sample has about a million clones, approximately 72% seen once. The sequencing input was memory CD4+ T cells sorted from blood. Subset denoted: CD45RA-negative fraction. The receptors shown here come from a man aged 18 to 29 in good health.

This clone was detected a few times. Other DNA sequences in the same sample also yield this CDR3. CDR3 region: CASSLVGEGTDTQYF. In nucleotides, the CDR3 is TGTGCCAGCAGCTTAGTGGGGGAAGGCACAGATACGCAGTATTTT. The V gene is TRBV7-2, the J gene TRBJ2-3; tentatively, D is TRBD1 or TRBD2 (5 bases each). The CDR3 covers 15 residues. Germline V gene data show CDR1 as SGHTA and CDR2 as FQGNSA. V lost 1 base to trimming and J lost 1 base, with 9 bases between them.

The rearrangement joins TRBV2 to TRBJ2-7; 7 bases are a match to TRBD1. The CDR3 runs to 13 residues. The J segment lost 2 bases and the V segment lost 7 bases, leaving 5 bases of the junction unmatched. Germline V gene lookup returns CDR1 SNHLY and CDR2 FYNNEI. CDR3 coding DNA: TGTGCCAGCATTAGACAGGGACCCTACGAGCAGTACTTC. It codes for CASIRQGPYEQYF.

V and J are TRBV20-1 and TRBJ2-3, with D hard to call. V gave up 2 bases and J gave up 6 bases, with 6 bases separating them. The CDR3 is made up of 11 amino acids. CDR1 DFQATT and CDR2 SNEGSKA come from the germline V gene (reference sequence). The CDR3 here is CSARFADTQYF. CDR3 nucleotides: TGCAGTGCTAGATTCGCGGATACGCAGTATTTT.